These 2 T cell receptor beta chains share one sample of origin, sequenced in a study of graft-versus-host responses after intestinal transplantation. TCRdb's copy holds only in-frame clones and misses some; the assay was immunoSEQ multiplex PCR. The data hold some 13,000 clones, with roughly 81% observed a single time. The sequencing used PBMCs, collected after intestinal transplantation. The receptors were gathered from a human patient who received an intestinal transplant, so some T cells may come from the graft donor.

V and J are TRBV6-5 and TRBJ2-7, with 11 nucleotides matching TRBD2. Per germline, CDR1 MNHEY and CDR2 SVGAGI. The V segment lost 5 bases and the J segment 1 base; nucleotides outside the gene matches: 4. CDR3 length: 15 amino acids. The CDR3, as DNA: TGTGCCAGCAGTCTAGCGGGAGGAGGATCCTACGAGCAGTACTTC. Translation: CASSLAGGGSYEQYF.

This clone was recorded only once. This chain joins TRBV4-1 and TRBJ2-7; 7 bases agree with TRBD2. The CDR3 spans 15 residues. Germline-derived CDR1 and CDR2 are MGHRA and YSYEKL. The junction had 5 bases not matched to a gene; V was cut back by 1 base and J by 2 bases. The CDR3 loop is CASSQVPSGTYEQYF. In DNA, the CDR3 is TGCGCCAGCAGCCAAGTCCCTAGCGGCACCTACGAGCAGTACTTC.